The rows below give T cell receptor beta chains drawn from one sample of a study of blood T cells in healthy people across ages. In TCRdb, the 5' RACE reads were re-called with MiXCR into one record per CDR3 protein. This table has some 750,000 distinct CDR3 sequences, about 24% appearing once. Sequencing was performed on blood. The receptors originated from an older man in good health. Both conserved end residues are part of each CDR3. A D gene is named only where the DNA matches it firmly. Size is stated for part of the rows, as once, few or many counts, or as a class when the clone is expanded.

cdr3_length	j_call	clone_size	v_call	d_call	cdr3_nt	cdr3_aa
14	TRBJ1-5	few	TRBV9	TRBD1	TGTGCCAGCTCACGACAGGGCGACCATCAGCCCCAGCATTTT	CASSRQGDHQPQHF
15	TRBJ1-1	.	TRBV20-1	.	TGCAGTGCTATAGACCCTCCGGGGGGGAACACTGAAGCTTTCTTT	CSAIDPPGGNTEAFF
16	TRBJ2-5	.	TRBV7-9	TRBD1	TGTGCCAGCAGCTTACTCTGGACAGGGGGCGCGGAGACCCAGTACTTC	CASSLLWTGGAETQYF
14	TRBJ1-6	few	TRBV20-1	TRBD1	TGCAGTGCCGGACAGGGGCGATTTAATTCACCCCTCCACTTT	CSAGQGRFNSPLHF
16	TRBJ2-1	.	TRBV20-1	TRBD1	TGCAGTGCTAGAGATGGTGTGACAGGGGGTGTCGATGAGCAGTTCTTC	CSARDGVTGGVDEQFF
13	TRBJ1-1	few	TRBV29-1	.	TGCAGCGTCTCGATAAGTCCGGGGACTGAAGCTTTCTTT	CSVSISPGTEAFF
15	TRBJ1-6	.	TRBV20-1	TRBD1	TGCAGTGCTGTAGGGACAGGGGGTAGTAATTCACCCCTCCACTTT	CSAVGTGGSNSPLHF
13	TRBJ2-2	.	TRBV4-2	.	TGTGCCAGCAGCTTGAGATCGGACGGGGAGCTGTTTTTT	CASSLRSDGELFF
13	TRBJ2-1	few	TRBV18	TRBD1	TGTGCCAGCTCGGGACAGGCCTACAATGAGCAGTTCTTC	CASSGQAYNEQFF
14	TRBJ1-2	few	TRBV25-1	TRBD1	TGTGCCAGCAGTGAACACACAGGGGGAAAAGGCTACACCTTC	CASSEHTGGKGYTF
14	TRBJ1-4	.	TRBV12-3/TRBV12-4	.	TGCGCCAGCAGTCGGGGGCCGTGGAATGAAAAACTGTTTTTT	CASSRGPWNEKLFF
14	TRBJ2-3	.	TRBV5-1	.	TGCGCCAGCAGCTTGGAGGCCGAGCAGAGTACGCAGTATTTT	CASSLEAEQSTQYF
14	TRBJ2-3	.	TRBV2	TRBD1	TGTGTCAGCATTACAGGGGAATACACAGATACGCAGTATTTT	CVSITGEYTDTQYF
16	TRBJ1-1	.	TRBV18	TRBD1	TGTGCCAGCTCACCTATGTCCGGGACAGCCAACACTGAAGCTTTCTTT	CASSPMSGTANTEAFF
15	TRBJ2-1	.	TRBV7-2	.	TGTGCCAGCAGCTCACACGGGTCACCGAACAATGAGCAGTTCTTC	CASSSHGSPNNEQFF
14	TRBJ1-1	.	TRBV29-1	.	TGCAGCGTTGTGGGGGGAACGGGTAACACTGAAGCTTTCTTT	CSVVGGTGNTEAFF
14	TRBJ1-1	.	TRBV5-1	.	TGCGCCAGCAGTATGGGGGAGGTGCGTTCTGAAGCTTTCTTT	CASSMGEVRSEAFF
15	TRBJ2-2	few	TRBV5-1	.	TGCGCCAGCAGCTTGGAGACAGCGAACACCGGGGAGCTGTTTTTT	CASSLETANTGELFF
15	TRBJ2-3	.	TRBV18	.	TGTGCCAGCTTCCGGGACACCCCCAGCACAGATACGCAGTATTTT	CASFRDTPSTDTQYF
16	TRBJ2-2	few	TRBV11-2	TRBD2	TGTGCCAGCAGACAACTAGCGGGAGGGCCTTCCGGGGAGCTGTTTTTT	CASRQLAGGPSGELFF
16	TRBJ2-1	many	TRBV12-3/TRBV12-4	.	TGTGCCAGCAGTTTCCCCGTAGGTGTCTCCTACAATGAGCAGTTCTTC	CASSFPVGVSYNEQFF
19	TRBJ1-1	.	TRBV20-1	TRBD1	TGCAGCCCGATTAGCGTACAGGGGTGGGACAGCCTCGGGGAGACTGAAGCTTTCTTT	CSPISVQGWDSLGETEAFF
16	TRBJ2-1	few	TRBV14	.	TGTGCCAGCAGCAGTTACGGGGGACCCTTATACAATGAGCAGTTCTTC	CASSSYGGPLYNEQFF
16	TRBJ2-5	.	TRBV12-5	.	TGTGCTAGTGGTTTGGACGATCAGGACAGATACGAGACCCAGTACTTC	CASGLDDQDRYETQYF
15	TRBJ2-2	.	TRBV5-1	TRBD2	TGCGCCAGCAGCTTCGGAGCGGGAGACACCGGGGAGCTGTTTTTT	CASSFGAGDTGELFF
17	TRBJ2-1	few	TRBV12-5	TRBD2	TGTGCTAGTGGTTTGGTACCGGGACTAGCGACATACAATGAGCAGTTCTTC	CASGLVPGLATYNEQFF
13	TRBJ2-5	few	TRBV10-3	TRBD1	TGTGCCATCAGCGACAGGGAACAAGAGACCCAGTACTTC	CAISDREQETQYF
16	TRBJ2-4	.	TRBV20-1	.	TGCAGTGCTAGAGTATGGGCCCCACTAGCCAAAAACATTCAGTACTTC	CSARVWAPLAKNIQYF
15	TRBJ1-6	few	TRBV3-1	TRBD1	TGTGCCAGCAGCCAACCGGGACAGGCGGATTCACCCCTCCACTTT	CASSQPGQADSPLHF
13	TRBJ1-1	few	TRBV13	.	TGTGCCAGCAGCCCCTACCGACGGTTCGAAGCTTTCTTT	CASSPYRRFEAFF
15	TRBJ2-2	few	TRBV7-2	.	TGTGCCAGCAGCATCACCTTCAGACTCACCGGGGAGCTGTTTTTT	CASSITFRLTGELFF
15	TRBJ2-7	.	TRBV3-1	.	TGTGCCAGCAGCCGGGGACTTCCAATAATGTACGAGCAGGACTTC	CASSRGLPIMYEQDF
13	TRBJ2-1	.	TRBV6-5	.	TGTGCCAGCAGTTACTCTGGTAAGGATGAGCAGTTCTTC	CASSYSGKDEQFF
15	TRBJ2-7	.	TRBV7-2	.	TGTGCCAGCAGCTTGAGGAGAAGCGGGCCTAACGAGCAGTACTTC	CASSLRRSGPNEQYF
17	TRBJ2-7	.	TRBV11-2	TRBD2	TGTGCCAGCAGCCCGAGACGACTAGCGGGGGGTATCTACGAGCAGTACTTC	CASSPRRLAGGIYEQYF
15	TRBJ2-7	few	TRBV23-1	.	TGCGCCAGCAGTCAATCGAGGAAGGACAGTCACGAGCAGTACTTC	CASSQSRKDSHEQYF
16	TRBJ2-1	.	TRBV7-9	.	TGTGCCAGCAGCCCCCAGCCCGGGGGCTCCTACAATGAGCAGTTCTTC	CASSPQPGGSYNEQFF
14	TRBJ1-6	few	TRBV7-9	.	TGTGCCAGCAGATCCGGACAAGCCAATTCACCCCTCCACTTT	CASRSGQANSPLHF
17	TRBJ2-1	.	TRBV6-4	TRBD2	TGTGCCAGCAGCCCCTTAGAGGGACTAGCGGAACCCAATGAGCAGTTCTTC	CASSPLEGLAEPNEQFF
14	TRBJ2-1	.	TRBV20-1	.	TGCAGTGCTAGAGAGAGGCGGATAAACAATGAGCAGTTCTTC	CSARERRINNEQFF
12	TRBJ1-1	few	TRBV12-3/TRBV12-4	.	TGTGCCAGCAAGGATAGGAACACTGAAGCTTTCTTT	CASKDRNTEAFF
14	TRBJ2-3	few	TRBV19	TRBD2	TGTGCCAGTAGTTGGCTAGCGGGCACAGATACGCAGTATTTT	CASSWLAGTDTQYF
14	TRBJ2-3	.	TRBV5-1	.	TGCGCCAGCAGCCCGATGCCTACCACAGATACGCAGTATTTT	CASSPMPTTDTQYF